A selection of T cell receptor beta chains follows, all from one sample in a study of blood T cells in healthy people across ages. One entry per CDR3 protein results from TCRdb running MiXCR on the 5' RACE reads. The sample holds around 1,800,000 distinct CDR3 sequences; roughly two fifths are singletons and the top ten take 23%. Specimen: blood. The source of these receptors is a human donor in good health. Each CDR3 is given with its conserved first and last residue. D genes are given only for firm matches. Size is omitted from some rows. Given values are once, few, many or a class for expanded clones.

d_gene: -
len: 14
j_gene: TRBJ2-5
abundance: -
v_gene: TRBV5-1
CDR3aa: CASSSLTVQETQYF
CDR3nt: TGCGCCAGCAGCTCCTTGACAGTCCAAGAGACCCAGTACTTC

d_gene: TRBD1
len: 16
j_gene: TRBJ2-5
abundance: -
v_gene: TRBV13
CDR3aa: CASSNYRGQYQETQYF
CDR3nt: TGTGCCAGCAGCAATTACAGGGGCCAGTACCAAGAGACCCAGTACTTC

d_gene: -
len: 12
j_gene: TRBJ1-2
abundance: -
v_gene: TRBV20-1
CDR3aa: CSARGSRYGYTF
CDR3nt: TGCAGTGCTAGAGGCTCCCGGTATGGCTACACCTTC

d_gene: -
len: 16
j_gene: TRBJ2-3
abundance: few
v_gene: TRBV4-3
CDR3aa: CASSQEFGGAVDTQYF
CDR3nt: TGCGCCAGCAGCCAAGAGTTTGGGGGGGCCGTAGATACGCAGTATTTT

d_gene: TRBD1
len: 13
j_gene: TRBJ1-4
abundance: few
v_gene: TRBV20-1
CDR3aa: CSARIQGNEKLFF
CDR3nt: TGCAGTGCTAGGATACAGGGGAATGAAAAACTGTTTTTT

d_gene: -
len: 16
j_gene: TRBJ2-7
abundance: -
v_gene: TRBV4-2
CDR3aa: CASSQLTDPKGNEQYF
CDR3nt: TGTGCCAGCAGCCAATTGACAGATCCGAAAGGCAATGAGCAGTACTTC

d_gene: -
len: 13
j_gene: TRBJ2-7
abundance: -
v_gene: TRBV20-1
CDR3aa: CSARVEGLIEQYF
CDR3nt: TGCAGTGCTAGAGTAGAGGGGCTGATCGAGCAGTACTTC

d_gene: TRBD1
len: 15
j_gene: TRBJ2-5
abundance: -
v_gene: TRBV12-3/TRBV12-4
CDR3aa: CASSFSWQGAETQYF
CDR3nt: TGTGCCAGCAGTTTTTCGTGGCAGGGGGCCGAGACCCAGTACTTC

d_gene: -
len: 13
j_gene: TRBJ1-2
abundance: -
v_gene: TRBV6-4
CDR3aa: CASSSNGFYGYTF
CDR3nt: TGTGCCAGCAGTTCGAACGGATTCTATGGCTACACCTTC

d_gene: -
len: 12
j_gene: TRBJ1-1
abundance: -
v_gene: TRBV12-3/TRBV12-4
CDR3aa: CATRTLNTEAFF
CDR3nt: TGTGCCACCCGGACACTGAACACTGAAGCTTTCTTT

d_gene: -
len: 16
j_gene: TRBJ2-7
abundance: -
v_gene: TRBV2
CDR3aa: CASSEFMGGSLYEQYF
CDR3nt: TGTGCCAGCAGTGAATTTATGGGGGGTTCCCTATACGAGCAGTACTTC

d_gene: -
len: 14
j_gene: TRBJ1-2
abundance: -
v_gene: TRBV3-1
CDR3aa: CASSHRPPRGGYTF
CDR3nt: TGTGCCAGCAGCCATCGGCCCCCCAGGGGTGGCTACACCTTC

d_gene: -
len: 14
j_gene: TRBJ2-7
abundance: -
v_gene: TRBV5-1
CDR3aa: CASSSDRRTYEQYF
CDR3nt: TGCGCCAGTAGCAGCGACAGGAGGACCTACGAGCAGTACTTC

d_gene: -
len: 15
j_gene: TRBJ2-1
abundance: -
v_gene: TRBV5-1
CDR3aa: CASSNYAGIQETQFF
CDR3nt: TGCGCCAGCAGTAATTACGCAGGGATCCAAGAGACCCAGTTCTTC

d_gene: -
len: 13
j_gene: TRBJ1-5
abundance: once
v_gene: TRBV27
CDR3aa: CASWSRDNQPQHF
CDR3nt: TGTGCCAGTTGGAGCAGGGACAATCAGCCCCAGCATTTT

d_gene: TRBD2
len: 13
j_gene: TRBJ2-5
abundance: -
v_gene: TRBV20-1
CDR3aa: CSALGGYQETQYF
CDR3nt: TGCAGTGCCTTGGGGGGGTACCAAGAGACCCAGTACTTC

d_gene: -
len: 13
j_gene: TRBJ2-3
abundance: -
v_gene: TRBV6-5
CDR3aa: CASSAVNTDTQYF
CDR3nt: TGTGCCAGCAGTGCAGTCAACACAGATACGCAGTATTTT

d_gene: TRBD1
len: 14
j_gene: TRBJ2-7
abundance: -
v_gene: TRBV20-1
CDR3aa: CSAGVGTGTWEQYF
CDR3nt: TGCAGTGCAGGGGTCGGGACAGGGACTTGGGAGCAGTACTTC

d_gene: -
len: 17
j_gene: TRBJ1-2
abundance: few
v_gene: TRBV7-2
CDR3aa: CASSLGLGPSLSDGYTF
CDR3nt: TGTGCCAGCAGCTTAGGGCTGGGACCTTCATTAAGCGATGGCTACACCTTC

d_gene: -
len: 17
j_gene: TRBJ2-6
abundance: few
v_gene: TRBV18
CDR3aa: CASSRRESDSGANVLTF
CDR3nt: TGTGCCAGCTCACGGAGGGAATCAGACTCTGGGGCCAACGTCCTGACTTTC

d_gene: TRBD1
len: 14
j_gene: TRBJ1-2
abundance: -
v_gene: TRBV20-1
CDR3aa: CSALMGQGEYGYTF
CDR3nt: TGCAGTGCCCTTATGGGACAGGGGGAGTACGGCTACACCTTC

d_gene: -
len: 15
j_gene: TRBJ2-3
abundance: many
v_gene: TRBV24-1
CDR3aa: CATSDWTRATDTQYF
CDR3nt: TGTGCCACCAGTGATTGGACGCGGGCGACAGATACGCAGTATTTT

d_gene: -
len: 13
j_gene: TRBJ2-3
abundance: many
v_gene: TRBV7-2
CDR3aa: CASSLVGPDTQYF
CDR3nt: TGTGCCAGCAGCTTAGTGGGTCCCGATACGCAGTATTTT

d_gene: -
len: 13
j_gene: TRBJ2-1
abundance: few
v_gene: TRBV4-2
CDR3aa: CASSQPDYNEQFF
CDR3nt: TGTGCCAGCAGCCAGCCCGACTATAATGAGCAGTTCTTC

d_gene: -
len: 13
j_gene: TRBJ2-1
abundance: few
v_gene: TRBV29-1
CDR3aa: CSVEPRVSNEQFF
CDR3nt: TGCAGCGTTGAGCCCAGGGTGTCCAATGAGCAGTTCTTC

d_gene: TRBD2
len: 15
j_gene: TRBJ2-5
abundance: -
v_gene: TRBV6-2/TRBV6-3
CDR3aa: CASSHQGLVEETQYF
CDR3nt: TGTGCCAGCAGTCATCAGGGACTAGTTGAAGAGACCCAGTACTTC

d_gene: -
len: 15
j_gene: TRBJ2-1
abundance: -
v_gene: TRBV20-1
CDR3aa: CSASWTPTSYNEQFF
CDR3nt: TGCAGTGCTAGTTGGACACCAACCTCCTACAATGAGCAGTTCTTC

d_gene: -
len: 15
j_gene: TRBJ2-3
abundance: few
v_gene: TRBV19
CDR3aa: CASSILTEGTDTQYF
CDR3nt: TGTGCCAGTAGTATCCTAACGGAGGGCACAGATACGCAGTATTTT

d_gene: -
len: 13
j_gene: TRBJ2-1
abundance: -
v_gene: TRBV5-1
CDR3aa: CASSLLSGHEQFF
CDR3nt: TGCGCCAGCAGCTTGTTGTCAGGGCATGAGCAGTTCTTC

d_gene: -
len: 12
j_gene: TRBJ2-5
abundance: many
v_gene: TRBV28
CDR3aa: CASSSLGETQYF
CDR3nt: TGTGCTAGCAGCTCCCTCGGGGAGACCCAGTACTTC

d_gene: TRBD1
len: 13
j_gene: TRBJ1-1
abundance: -
v_gene: TRBV13
CDR3aa: CASSFQGAQEAFF
CDR3nt: TGTGCCAGCAGCTTCCAGGGGGCTCAGGAAGCTTTCTTT

d_gene: -
len: 15
j_gene: TRBJ1-2
abundance: -
v_gene: TRBV10-3
CDR3aa: CAISGRSPWEDGYTF
CDR3nt: TGCGCCATCAGTGGGAGGTCCCCATGGGAGGATGGCTACACCTTC

d_gene: TRBD2
len: 16
j_gene: TRBJ2-3
abundance: -
v_gene: TRBV9
CDR3aa: CASSAKRGGVTDTQYF
CDR3nt: TGTGCCAGCAGCGCCAAGCGGGGGGGCGTCACAGATACGCAGTATTTT

d_gene: TRBD1
len: 17
j_gene: TRBJ2-3
abundance: -
v_gene: TRBV4-1
CDR3aa: CASSPLTRDRGADTQYF
CDR3nt: TGCGCCAGCAGCCCTTTGACGCGGGACAGGGGAGCCGATACGCAGTATTTT

d_gene: TRBD2
len: 13
j_gene: TRBJ2-1
abundance: few
v_gene: TRBV20-1
CDR3aa: CSASGGAWNEQFF
CDR3nt: TGCAGTGCTAGCGGGGGGGCTTGGAATGAGCAGTTCTTC

d_gene: TRBD2
len: 15
j_gene: TRBJ2-5
abundance: -
v_gene: TRBV20-1
CDR3aa: CSARAGGGVRETQYF
CDR3nt: TGCAGTGCTAGAGCCGGGGGAGGGGTGCGAGAGACCCAGTACTTC

d_gene: -
len: 14
j_gene: TRBJ2-1
abundance: -
v_gene: TRBV6-1
CDR3aa: CASSVGPDYNEQFF
CDR3nt: TGTGCCAGCAGTGTTGGGCCTGACTACAATGAGCAGTTCTTC

d_gene: TRBD2
len: 18
j_gene: TRBJ2-7
abundance: -
v_gene: TRBV4-3
CDR3aa: CASSHRGLAGGSSYEQYF
CDR3nt: TGCGCCAGCAGCCACCGAGGACTAGCGGGGGGTAGCTCCTACGAGCAGTACTTC

d_gene: -
len: 14
j_gene: TRBJ1-1
abundance: -
v_gene: TRBV20-1
CDR3aa: CSATVAGVNTEAFF
CDR3nt: TGCAGTGCCACGGTAGCAGGGGTGAACACTGAAGCTTTCTTT

d_gene: -
len: 16
j_gene: TRBJ1-2
abundance: -
v_gene: TRBV7-9
CDR3aa: CASSVDGGTVSYGYTF
CDR3nt: TGTGCCAGCAGCGTAGATGGGGGTACGGTCTCCTATGGCTACACCTTC

d_gene: -
len: 15
j_gene: TRBJ2-1
abundance: -
v_gene: TRBV25-1
CDR3aa: CASSGRGGPYNEQFF
CDR3nt: TGTGCCAGCAGTGGTAGGGGAGGACCCTACAATGAGCAGTTCTTC

d_gene: TRBD1
len: 15
j_gene: TRBJ1-2
abundance: -
v_gene: TRBV10-3
CDR3aa: CAIRRSQGANYGYTF
CDR3nt: TGTGCCATCCGAAGGTCCCAGGGGGCTAACTATGGCTACACCTTC

d_gene: -
len: 16
j_gene: TRBJ1-4
abundance: few
v_gene: TRBV7-6
CDR3aa: CASSLDSQSTNEKLFF
CDR3nt: TGTGCCAGCAGCTTGGACAGCCAGTCAACTAATGAAAAACTGTTTTTT

d_gene: TRBD2
len: 15
j_gene: TRBJ2-3
abundance: -
v_gene: TRBV29-1
CDR3aa: CSVGTSGGFTDTQYF
CDR3nt: TGCAGCGTGGGGACTAGCGGGGGATTCACAGATACGCAGTATTTT

d_gene: -
len: 12
j_gene: TRBJ1-1
abundance: -
v_gene: TRBV29-1
CDR3aa: CSAGRGEGQAFF
CDR3nt: TGCAGCGCCGGTAGGGGAGAGGGGCAGGCTTTCTTT

d_gene: TRBD1
len: 15
j_gene: TRBJ2-7
abundance: few
v_gene: TRBV6-2/TRBV6-3
CDR3aa: CASSSRDRGIYEQYF
CDR3nt: TGTGCCAGCAGTTCTCGGGACAGGGGCATCTACGAGCAGTACTTC

d_gene: -
len: 15
j_gene: TRBJ1-1
abundance: -
v_gene: TRBV12-3/TRBV12-4
CDR3aa: CASSGGGHPNTEAFF
CDR3nt: TGTGCCAGCAGCGGGGGAGGACACCCGAACACTGAAGCTTTCTTT

d_gene: -
len: 13
j_gene: TRBJ2-7
abundance: many
v_gene: TRBV5-1
CDR3aa: CASSLVQGNEQYF
CDR3nt: TGTGCCAGCAGCTTAGTACAGGGAAACGAGCAGTACTTC

d_gene: -
len: 14
j_gene: TRBJ2-3
abundance: -
v_gene: TRBV6-2/TRBV6-3
CDR3aa: CASSYWSGSYTQYF
CDR3nt: TGTGCCAGCAGTTATTGGAGCGGCAGTTATACGCAGTATTTT

d_gene: TRBD1
len: 14
j_gene: TRBJ2-3
abundance: many
v_gene: TRBV28
CDR3aa: CASSPGQPTDTQYF
CDR3nt: TGCGCCAGCAGCCCGGGACAGCCCACAGATACGCAGTATTTT

d_gene: -
len: 14
j_gene: TRBJ2-7
abundance: -
v_gene: TRBV5-1
CDR3aa: CASSVDSRLNEQYF
CDR3nt: TGCGCCAGCAGCGTGGACAGTCGTTTGAACGAGCAGTACTTC

d_gene: -
len: 12
j_gene: TRBJ2-1
abundance: -
v_gene: TRBV20-1
CDR3aa: CSTRLLYNEQFF
CDR3nt: TGCAGTACTAGACTTCTATACAATGAGCAGTTCTTC

d_gene: -
len: 15
j_gene: TRBJ2-5
abundance: few
v_gene: TRBV7-2
CDR3aa: CASSFWGSISETQYF
CDR3nt: TGTGCCAGCAGCTTCTGGGGTTCTATCAGCGAGACCCAGTACTTC

d_gene: TRBD1
len: 16
j_gene: TRBJ2-1
abundance: -
v_gene: TRBV7-2
CDR3aa: CASSSSGTGAYNEQFF
CDR3nt: TGTGCCAGCAGCTCCTCCGGGACAGGGGCCTACAATGAGCAGTTCTTC

d_gene: -
len: 13
j_gene: TRBJ1-4
abundance: -
v_gene: TRBV7-2
CDR3aa: CASSQSRAEKLFF
CDR3nt: TGTGCCAGCAGCCAATCCAGGGCTGAAAAACTGTTTTTT

d_gene: -
len: 13
j_gene: TRBJ2-7
abundance: few
v_gene: TRBV4-2
CDR3aa: CASSLRQAYEQYF
CDR3nt: TGTGCCAGCAGCCTCCGACAGGCCTACGAGCAGTACTTC

d_gene: -
len: 15
j_gene: TRBJ2-5
abundance: once
v_gene: TRBV18
CDR3aa: CASSHSQAGQETQYF
CDR3nt: TGTGCCAGCTCCCATTCCCAGGCAGGTCAAGAGACCCAGTACTTC